This T cell receptor beta chain was found in a study of blood T cell repertoires in COVID-19. Looking at the study overall: Spain, Italy and the United States supplied samples that represented acute and convalescent COVID-19.

The J segment lost 4 bases and the V segment lost 0 bases, leaving 0 bases of the junction unmatched. CDR1 is MNHEY and CDR2 is SMNVEV in the germline V gene (reference sequence). This CDR3 comprises 14 residues. Authors' analysis steps: By means of reference gene primer amplification, nucleated cell counts were estimated. Using immunoSEQ multiplex PCR, the repertoire was profiled, and TCRdb retains in-frame clones only, with some absent. V and J calls and clone size are copied from that table; D and trimming were computed from the DNA. Of 84,000 or so clones in the sample, roughly 86% are singletons; the top ten hold 1.2%.

Sequenced input: peripheral blood. The V and J genes are TRBV27 and TRBJ2-1; 7 bases agree with TRBD1. The clonotype originates from a woman aged 80 or older with acute or convalescent COVID-19. The CDR3 sequence is CASSLSGQYNEQFF. For the CDR3, the DNA is TGTGCCAGCAGTTTATCGGGACAGTACAATGAGCAGTTCTTC.